These 5 T cell receptor beta chains originate from one sample sequenced in a study of CD4 T cells in relation to SARS-CoV-2 and coronaviruses. The antigens of these receptors remain unknown. Libraries were prepared by immunoSEQ multiplex PCR; TCRdb keeps only in-frame clonotypes and omits some of them. Of over 25,000 clones in the sample, about 81% were seen once. CD4+ T cells from unexposed donors were obtained before the COVID-19 pandemic (2011-2018). CD4+ T cells were isolated from the cells after 10 days of culture. Sequences were obtained from CD4+ T cells from PBMCs, cultured in vitro. The receptors come from a human donor in good health.

The V gene is TRBV7-9, the J gene TRBJ2-3; D is unclear. CDR3 length equals 13 residues. Germline CDR1 reads SEHNR; CDR2 reads FQNEAQ (reference sequence). Trimming took 1 base from V and 6 from J, leaving 8 bases between them. The CDR3 protein is CASSLVVADTQYF. The CDR3 DNA is TGTGCCAGCAGCTTAGTCGTTGCCGATACGCAGTATTTT.

CDR3 residues: CASSLGQGAVQPQHF. The CDR3 nucleotides are TGTGCCAGCAGCTTGGGACAGGGGGCCGTTCAGCCCCAGCATTTT. This chain connects TRBV5-6 to TRBJ1-5; TRBD1 aligns across 10 bases. Unmatched junction bases numbered 3, after V lost 0 bases and J lost 6 bases. CDR1 is SGHDT and CDR2 is YYEEEE in the germline V gene. This CDR3 region has 15 residues.

Of note for this clone: Compared with germline, one end of the junction differs, possibly owing to a read error. The chain carries TRBV29-1 and TRBJ1-2, with D maybe TRBD1 (6 bases). This CDR3 is built from 13 residues. Germline CDR1 is SQVTM and CDR2 is ANQGSEA. CDR3 coding DNA: TGCAGCGTTGAAGGACCTAGGTGGGGGGACAACTGCTTC. Its translation: CSVEGPRWGDNCF.

This clone was recorded once. This chain joins TRBV25-1 and TRBJ2-6; 7 bases match TRBD1. Looked up from germline, CDR1 is MGHDK and CDR2 is SYGVNS. This CDR3 has 14 amino acids. V lost 5 bases and J lost 4; bases outside the gene matches: 2. CDR3 nucleotide sequence: TGTGCCAGCAGTTTCAGGGGGGGGGCCAACGTCCTGACTTTC. Translation: CASSFRGGANVLTF. The whole variable domain, filled in from reference TRBV25-1 and TRBJ2-6, reads EADIYQTPRYLVIGTGKKITLECSQTMGHDKMYWYQQDPGMELHLIHYSYGVNSTEKGDLSSESTVSRIRTEHFPLTLESARPSHTSQYLCASSFRGGANVLTFGAGSRLTVL.

V and J are TRBV6-5 and TRBJ1-6; D is undetermined. Trimming removed 2 bases at V and 7 bases at J, with 15 bases between. CDR3 length equals 16 residues. Germline V CDR1 and CDR2: MNHEY, SVGAGI. In DNA form, the CDR3 reads TGTGCCAGCAGTTACACATCCTCGGCATCCAATTCACCCCTCCACTTT. It encodes CASSYTSSASNSPLHF.